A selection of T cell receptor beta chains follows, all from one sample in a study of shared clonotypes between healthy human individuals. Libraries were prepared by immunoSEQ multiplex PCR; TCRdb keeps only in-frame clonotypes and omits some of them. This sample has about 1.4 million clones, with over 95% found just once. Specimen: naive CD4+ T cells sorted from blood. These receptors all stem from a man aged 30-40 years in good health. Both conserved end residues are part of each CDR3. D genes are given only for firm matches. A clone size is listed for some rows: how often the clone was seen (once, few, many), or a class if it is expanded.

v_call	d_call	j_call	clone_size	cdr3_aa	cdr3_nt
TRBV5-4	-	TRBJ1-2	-	CASSPSLDRGHGLDYGYTF	TGTGCCAGCAGCCCCAGTTTGGACAGAGGCCATGGGTTAGACTATGGCTACACCTTC
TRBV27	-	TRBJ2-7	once	CASSLEPGHRGYEQYF	TGTGCCAGCAGTTTAGAACCGGGACATCGAGGATACGAGCAGTACTTC
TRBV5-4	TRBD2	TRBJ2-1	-	CASSSKAGVINEQFF	TGTGCCAGCAGTTCGAAAGCGGGAGTAATCAATGAGCAGTTCTTC
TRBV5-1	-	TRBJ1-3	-	CASSLTGAGNTIYF	TGCGCCAGCAGCTTAACTGGGGCTGGAAACACCATATATTTT
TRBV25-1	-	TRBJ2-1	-	CASSAYRVDEQFF	TGTGCCAGCAGTGCTTACAGGGTAGATGAGCAGTTCTTC
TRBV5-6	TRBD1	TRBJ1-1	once	CASSLAGGDVNTEAFF	TGTGCCAGCAGCTTGGCAGGGGGAGACGTGAACACTGAAGCTTTCTTT
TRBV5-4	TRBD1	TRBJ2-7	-	CASSSGTGRSYEQYF	TGTGCCAGCAGCAGCGGGACAGGGCGCTCCTACGAGCAGTACTTC
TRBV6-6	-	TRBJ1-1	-	CASGRVNTEAFF	TGTGCCAGCGGGAGGGTGAACACTGAAGCTTTCTTT
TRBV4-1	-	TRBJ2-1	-	CASSQDEEGLSSYNEQFF	TGCGCCAGCAGCCAAGATGAGGAGGGCCTGAGCTCCTACAATGAGCAGTTCTTC
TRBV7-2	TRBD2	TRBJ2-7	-	CASGRAGKTYEQYF	TGTGCCAGCGGAAGAGCGGGAAAAACCTACGAGCAGTACTTC
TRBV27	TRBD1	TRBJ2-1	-	CASSFLGQGNYNEQFF	TGTGCCAGCAGTTTTTTGGGACAGGGGAACTACAATGAGCAGTTCTTC
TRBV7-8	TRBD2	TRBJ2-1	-	CAGSSGPYNEQFF	TGTGCCGGGTCTAGCGGCCCCTACAATGAGCAGTTCTTC
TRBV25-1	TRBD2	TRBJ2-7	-	CASSDIGGRAAYEQYF	TGTGCCAGCAGTGACATAGGCGGGAGGGCCGCCTACGAGCAGTACTTC
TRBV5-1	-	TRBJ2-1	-	CASSLGGNSYNEQFF	TGCGCCAGCAGCTTGGGGGGGAACTCCTACAATGAGCAGTTCTTC
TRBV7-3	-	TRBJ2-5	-	CASSPSPQETQYF	TGTGCCAGCAGTCCGTCCCCCCAAGAGACCCAGTACTTC
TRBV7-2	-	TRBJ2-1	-	CASTWGVRQFF	TGTGCCAGCACCTGGGGCGTTCGGCAGTTCTTC
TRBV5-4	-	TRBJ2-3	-	CASSTAGARITDTQYF	TGTGCCAGCAGCACCGCAGGGGCCCGGATCACAGATACGCAGTATTTT
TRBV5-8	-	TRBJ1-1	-	CASSLFQGTEAFF	TGTGCCAGCAGCTTATTTCAGGGCACTGAAGCTTTCTTT
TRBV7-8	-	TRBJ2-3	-	CASSLGLERLYTDTQYF	TGTGCCAGCAGCTTAGGATTGGAGCGGCTTTACACAGATACGCAGTATTTT
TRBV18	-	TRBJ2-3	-	CASSPQGVDTQYF	TGTGCCAGCTCACCACAGGGAGTTGATACGCAGTATTTT
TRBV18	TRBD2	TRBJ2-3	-	CASSPGLAGVSDTQYF	TGTGCCAGCTCACCGGGACTAGCGGGAGTGTCAGATACGCAGTATTTT
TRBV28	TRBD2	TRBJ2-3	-	CASSTRTSGSTDTQYF	TGTGCCAGCAGCACCCGCACTAGCGGGAGCACAGATACGCAGTATTTT
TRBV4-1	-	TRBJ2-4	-	CASSQGSNPSLAKNIQYF	TGCGCCAGCAGCCAAGGTTCAAATCCGAGCTTAGCCAAAAACATTCAGTACTTC
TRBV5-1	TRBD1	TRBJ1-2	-	CASSGQGYYGYTF	TGCGCCAGCAGCGGACAGGGGTACTATGGCTACACCTTC
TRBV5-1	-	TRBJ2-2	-	CASSPNTSPGELFF	TGCGCCAGCAGCCCCAACACTAGCCCCGGGGAGCTGTTTTTT
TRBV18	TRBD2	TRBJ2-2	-	CASSPASGSPDTGELFF	TGTGCCAGCTCACCAGCTAGCGGGAGCCCCGACACCGGGGAGCTGTTTTTT
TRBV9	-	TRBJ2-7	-	CASSVSTGSYEQYF	TGTGCCAGCAGCGTCTCGACAGGATCCTACGAGCAGTACTTC
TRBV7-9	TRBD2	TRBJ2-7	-	CASSSGLAGSYEQYF	TGTGCCAGCAGCTCGGGACTAGCGGGATCCTACGAGCAGTACTTC
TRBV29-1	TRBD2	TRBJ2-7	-	CSVEGLAAYEQYF	TGCAGCGTTGAGGGACTAGCGGCTTACGAGCAGTACTTC
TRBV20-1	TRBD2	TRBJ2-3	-	CSAGGADTQYF	TGCAGTGCCGGGGGGGCAGATACGCAGTATTTT
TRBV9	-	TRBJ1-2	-	CASSVASNRDGYTF	TGTGCCAGCAGCGTAGCCTCAAACAGGGATGGCTACACCTTC
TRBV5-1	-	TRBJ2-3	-	CASSVQTTDTQYF	TGCGCCAGCAGCGTCCAAACTACAGATACGCAGTATTTT
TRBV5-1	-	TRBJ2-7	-	CASTPRSSYEQYF	TGCGCCAGCACCCCTCGGAGTTCCTACGAGCAGTACTTC
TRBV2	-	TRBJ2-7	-	CASSAEAGFTYEQYF	TGTGCCAGCAGCGCCGAAGCAGGGTTTACCTACGAGCAGTACTTC
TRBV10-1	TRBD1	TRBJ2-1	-	CASTQTGSNEQFF	TGCGCCAGCACACAGACAGGGAGTAATGAGCAGTTCTTC
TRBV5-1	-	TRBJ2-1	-	CASSSLREGANNEQFF	TGCGCCAGCAGCTCATTAAGGGAGGGGGCGAACAATGAGCAGTTCTTC
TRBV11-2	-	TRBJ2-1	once	CASLGDLYNEQFF	TGTGCCAGCCTTGGGGATCTCTACAATGAGCAGTTCTTC
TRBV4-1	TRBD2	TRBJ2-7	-	CASGPTSGFYEQYF	TGCGCCAGCGGTCCTACTAGCGGGTTTTACGAGCAGTACTTC
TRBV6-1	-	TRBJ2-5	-	CASSVPPDGNSEFIETQYF	TGTGCCAGCAGTGTCCCGCCCGATGGTAACTCCGAATTCATTGAGACCCAGTACTTC
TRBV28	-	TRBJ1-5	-	CASSLPRLHDQPQHF	TGTGCCAGCAGTTTGCCCCGACTTCATGATCAGCCCCAGCATTTT
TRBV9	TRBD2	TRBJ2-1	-	CASSEGLVMSYNEQFF	TGTGCCAGCAGCGAGGGACTAGTGATGTCGTACAATGAGCAGTTCTTC
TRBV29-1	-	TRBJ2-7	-	CSVGPVGYEQYF	TGCAGCGTTGGACCGGTGGGCTACGAGCAGTACTTC
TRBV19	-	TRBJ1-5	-	CASYGGGTQPQHF	TGTGCCAGTTATGGGGGGGGCACTCAGCCCCAGCATTTT
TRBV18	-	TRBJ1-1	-	CASSPGRGVMNTEAFF	TGTGCCAGCTCACCGGGCAGGGGCGTTATGAACACTGAAGCTTTCTTT
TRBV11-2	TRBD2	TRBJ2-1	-	CASSPRREGQNEQFF	TGTGCCAGCAGCCCGAGGCGGGAGGGCCAAAATGAGCAGTTCTTC
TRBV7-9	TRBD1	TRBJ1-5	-	CASSPGGTGWNQPQHF	TGTGCCAGCAGCCCGGGCGGGACAGGGTGGAATCAGCCCCAGCATTTT
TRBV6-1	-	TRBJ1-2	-	CASRTGLIYGYTF	TGTGCCAGCAGGACAGGACTAATCTATGGCTACACCTTC